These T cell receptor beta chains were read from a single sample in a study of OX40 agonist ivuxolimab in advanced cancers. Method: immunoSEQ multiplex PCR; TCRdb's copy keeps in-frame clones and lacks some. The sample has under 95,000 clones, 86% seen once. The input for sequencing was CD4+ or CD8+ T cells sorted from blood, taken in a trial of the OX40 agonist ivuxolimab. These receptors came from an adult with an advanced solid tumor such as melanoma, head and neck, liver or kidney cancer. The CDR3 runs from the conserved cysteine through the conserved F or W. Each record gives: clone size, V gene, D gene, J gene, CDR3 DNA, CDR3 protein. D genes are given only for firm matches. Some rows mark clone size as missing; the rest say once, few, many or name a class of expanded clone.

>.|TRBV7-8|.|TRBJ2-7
TGTGCCAGCAGCTTTCAAAGTAATGGCCCCTACGAGCAGTACTTC
CASSFQSNGPYEQYF
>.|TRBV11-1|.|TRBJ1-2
TGTGCCAGCAGCTTAGCGCGACGAGGAGCTAACTATGGCTACACCTTC
CASSLARRGANYGYTF
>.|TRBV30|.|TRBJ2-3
TGTGCCTGGGCCCACAGTACAGATACGCAGTATTTT
CAWAHSTDTQYF
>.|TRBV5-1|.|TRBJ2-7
TGCGCCAGCAGCTTGAGGGCCTCCTACGAGCAGTACTTC
CASSLRASYEQYF
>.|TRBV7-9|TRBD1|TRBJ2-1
TGTGCCAGCAGCCCCATCTCAGGGGGCTTGGGCAATGAGCAGTTCTTC
CASSPISGGLGNEQFF
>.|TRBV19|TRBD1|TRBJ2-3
TGTGCCAGTAGTATAACAGGGGGGACAGATACGCAGTATTTT
CASSITGGTDTQYF
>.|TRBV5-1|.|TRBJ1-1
TGCGCCAGCAGCTTGAGGGTTCCTTCGAACACTGAAGCTTTCTTT
CASSLRVPSNTEAFF
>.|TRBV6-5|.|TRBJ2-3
TGTGCCAGGGACGAGACCCACACAGATACGCAGTATTTT
CARDETHTDTQYF
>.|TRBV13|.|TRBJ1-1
TGTGCCAGCAGCCCCCGCAGGGCTAGTGAAGCTTTCTTT
CASSPRRASEAFF
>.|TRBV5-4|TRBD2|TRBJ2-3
TGTGCCAGCAGTTGGGGGACTAGCGCAACAGATACGCAGTATTTT
CASSWGTSATDTQYF
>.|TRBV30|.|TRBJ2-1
TGTGCCTGGAGTGTAAACTTTGGGAACAATGAGCAGTTCTTC
CAWSVNFGNNEQFF
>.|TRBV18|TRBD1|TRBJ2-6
TGTGCCAGCTCACGGGACAGGGTCAGCTCTGGGGCCAACGTCCTGACTTTC
CASSRDRVSSGANVLTF
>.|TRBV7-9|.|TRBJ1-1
TGTGCCAGTGAGGGGTTGAACACTGAAGCTTTCTTT
CASEGLNTEAFF
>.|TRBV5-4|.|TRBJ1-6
TGTGCCAGCACACAGGACTATTCTTATAATTCACCCCTCCACTTT
CASTQDYSYNSPLHF
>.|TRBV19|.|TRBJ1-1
TGTGCCAGTAGCACCCTGGGGGTCCCACTGGACACTGAAGCTTTCTTT
CASSTLGVPLDTEAFF
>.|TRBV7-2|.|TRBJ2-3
TGTGCCGGCAGCTTAGCGGAGAAGGGGACTGCAGATACGCAGTATTTT
CAGSLAEKGTADTQYF
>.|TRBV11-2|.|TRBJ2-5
TGTGCCAGCAGCTTCTCTGGGAGCGGTGGAGAGACCCAGTACTTC
CASSFSGSGGETQYF
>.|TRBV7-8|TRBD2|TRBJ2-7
TGTGCCAGCAGCTGGACTAGCGGGCCCTACGAGCAGTACTTC
CASSWTSGPYEQYF
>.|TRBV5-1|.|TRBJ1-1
TGCGCCAGCAGCTCCCAGGGTAACACTGAAGCTTTCTTT
CASSSQGNTEAFF
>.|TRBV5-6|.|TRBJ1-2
TGTGCCAGCAGCTTGGAGCCGGGAGTTTATGGCTACACCTTC
CASSLEPGVYGYTF
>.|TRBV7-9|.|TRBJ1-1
TGTGCCAGCGGGGGGTGGGGTAACACTGAAGCTTTCTTT
CASGGWGNTEAFF
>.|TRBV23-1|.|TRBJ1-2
TGCGCCAGCAGTCGCCCGGAGGGTAACTATGACTACACCTTC
CASSRPEGNYDYTF
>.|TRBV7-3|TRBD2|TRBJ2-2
TGTGCCAGCAGCCCGGGAGGGCCGAACACCGGGGAGCTGTTTTTT
CASSPGGPNTGELFF
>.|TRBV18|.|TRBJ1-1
TGTGCCAGCTCAACGACTTCCGGAGGTTTGAACACTGAAGCTTTCTTT
CASSTTSGGLNTEAFF
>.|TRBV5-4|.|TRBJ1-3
TGTGCCAGCAGCTTGGACCCCGGAAGGTCAAACACCATATATTTT
CASSLDPGRSNTIYF
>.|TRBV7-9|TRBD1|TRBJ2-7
TGTGCCAGCAGCTTGGACAGGGGGCTGAACGAGCAGTACTTC
CASSLDRGLNEQYF
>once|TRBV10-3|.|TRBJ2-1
TGTGCCTCAGGAGGGGACTCCTACAATGAGCAGTTCTTC
CASGGDSYNEQFF
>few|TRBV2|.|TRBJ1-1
TGTGCCAGCAGTGTCTACACTGAAGCTTTCTTT
CASSVYTEAFF
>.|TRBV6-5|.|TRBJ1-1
TGTGCCAGCAGTTACGTAAACACTGAAGCTTTCTTT
CASSYVNTEAFF
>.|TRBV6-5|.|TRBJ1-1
TGTGCCAGCAATTCCCTCGCAGTTCGAACTGAAGCTTTCTTT
CASNSLAVRTEAFF
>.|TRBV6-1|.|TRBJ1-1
TGTGCCAGCTTCGGAGGAACTGAAGCTTTCTTT
CASFGGTEAFF
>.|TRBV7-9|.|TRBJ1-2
TGTGCCAGCAGCCAGGGACACCTCTATGGCTACACCTTC
CASSQGHLYGYTF
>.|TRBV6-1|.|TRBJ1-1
TGTGCCAGCAGTGGAACCGGGGGGCCGGACACTGAAGCTTTCTTT
CASSGTGGPDTEAFF
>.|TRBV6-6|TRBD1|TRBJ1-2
TGTGCCAGCAGGGCTACAGGGGGATACGGCTACACCTTC
CASRATGGYGYTF
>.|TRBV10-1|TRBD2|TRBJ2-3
TGCGCCAGCAGTGAGTGGGCGGGGGAGCGGGAGGCCACAGATACGCAGTATTTT
CASSEWAGEREATDTQYF
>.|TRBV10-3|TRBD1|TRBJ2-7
TGTGCCATCAGTAGAGGCGGGACAGGAGGCTCCTACGAGCAGTACTTC
CAISRGGTGGSYEQYF
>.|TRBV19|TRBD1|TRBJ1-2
TGTGCCAGTAAAGTAGACGAACAGGGGACCTATGGCTACACCTTC
CASKVDEQGTYGYTF
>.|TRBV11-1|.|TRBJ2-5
TGTGCCAGCAGCTCGAACGGAGGACAAGAGACCCAGTACTTC
CASSSNGGQETQYF
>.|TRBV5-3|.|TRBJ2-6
TGTGCCAATGGCCCTGGACAGTCCTCTGGGGCCAACGTCCTGACTTTC
CANGPGQSSGANVLTF
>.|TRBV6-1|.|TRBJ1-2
TGTGCCAGCAGTGGGGGCGGCTATGGCTACACCTTC
CASSGGGYGYTF
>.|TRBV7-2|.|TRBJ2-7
TGTGCCAGCAGGACGAACACCTACGAGCAGTACTTC
CASRTNTYEQYF